What follows is one TCR beta chain and its context. What it binds is not known. The CDR3 runs 12 residues. The V gene's germline CDR1 is SGHVS and CDR2 FQNEAQ. Trimming took 1 base from V and 7 from J, leaving 6 bases between them. The data derive from a study of T cell repertoires in cytomegalovirus infection. Study-wide points: Carriers of CMV plus the relevant HLA were identified by cumulative public TCR beta family frequency. CMV-specific TCR beta clonotypes restricted by HLA-C were the ones dominating the ex vivo response.

MiXCR was run by TCRdb on the reads, yielding one entry per CDR3 protein. This sample has roughly 230,000 distinct CDR3 sequences; about 23% occur once, and the top ten carry roughly 18%. The source material was CD8+ T cells from PBMCs. The sequence was obtained from a human donor in good health (CMV status not recorded). Some clones in this sample may be carry-over from other donors' samples. The gene calls are TRBV7-8 and TRBJ2-3, with D perhaps assigned TRBD1 or TRBD2 (5 bases each). CDR3 DNA: TGTGCCAGCAGCTTAGAGGGACATACGCAGTATTTT. It is translated as CASSLEGHTQYF. Full variable domain (rest looked up from reference TRBV7-8 and TRBJ2-3): GAGVSQSPRYKVAKRGQDVALRCDPISGHVSLFWYQQALGQGPEFLTYFQNEAQLDKSGLPSDRFFAERPEGSVSTLKIQRTQQEDSAVYLCASSLEGHTQYFGPGTRLTVL.